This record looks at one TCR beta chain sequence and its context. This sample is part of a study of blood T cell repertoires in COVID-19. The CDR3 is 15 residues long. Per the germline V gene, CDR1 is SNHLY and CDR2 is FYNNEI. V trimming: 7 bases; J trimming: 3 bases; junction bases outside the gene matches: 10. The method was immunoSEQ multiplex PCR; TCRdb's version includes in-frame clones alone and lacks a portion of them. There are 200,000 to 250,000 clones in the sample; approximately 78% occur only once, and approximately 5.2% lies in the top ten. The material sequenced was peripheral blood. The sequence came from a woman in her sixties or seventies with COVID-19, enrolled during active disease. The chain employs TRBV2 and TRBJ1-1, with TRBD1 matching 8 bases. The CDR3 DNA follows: TGTGCCAGCACGGCTAGGGACAGGCCTGACACTGAAGCTTTCTTT. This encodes CASTARDRPDTEAFF.